This T cell receptor beta chain was identified during a study of T cell changes during pregnancy in multiple sclerosis. Germline-derived CDR1 and CDR2 are MNHNS and SASEGT. CDR3 length: 13 residues. V lost 2 bases to trimming and J lost 3 bases, with 8 bases between them. Measured with immunoSEQ multiplex PCR; TCRdb has only the in-frame clones, and not every one. In the table there are about 40,000 clones, approximately 91% of which are singletons. This clone was seen a single time. V and J are TRBV6-1 and TRBJ2-7; D is ambiguous. Sequenced material: CD4+ T cells from peripheral blood mononuclear cells, taken in the second trimester of pregnancy. The clonotype was recovered from a female donor in good health, enrolled as a control in a pregnancy study. The CDR3 sequence: CASSENPSYEQYF. CDR3 sequence (DNA): TGTGCCAGCAGTGAAAATCCCAGCTACGAGCAGTACTTC.